This TCR beta chain derives from a study of early T cells in non-severe SARS-CoV-2 infection. Study-wide results and limits: Anti-spike CD8 specificities were favored by VDJdb matching, whose results missed private and CD4 specificities.

The TCR library protocol attached unique molecular identifiers to the individual cDNA molecules. TCRdb used MiXCR to reprocess the 5' RACE reads, holding one entry per CDR3 protein. In the table there are tens of thousands of distinct CDR3 sequences, around 8.5% of which are singletons. The CDR3 spans 15 residues. Trimming took 6 bases from V and 1 from J, leaving 16 bases between them. CDR1 is SQVTM, CDR2 ANQGSEA, per germline. Concerning this clonotype: Its antigen is unknown.

The receptor was derived from an adult who was a healthcare worker with PCR-confirmed SARS-CoV-2 infection or an uninfected control (not recorded which). This sequence joins TRBV29-1 and TRBJ2-1; D perhaps matches TRBD2 (6 bases). Sequencing was carried out using whole blood. The CDR3 sequence: CSVDSWGVSYNEQFF. In DNA, the CDR3 is TGCAGCGTAGACTCCTGGGGGGTTTCCTACAATGAGCAGTTCTTC.